The text below deals with one T cell receptor (beta chain). The treatment was: oral pan-JAK inhibitor, 5-10 mg twice daily. Investigators isolated RNA and reverse transcribed it into cDNA to act as the sequencing template. TCRdb's copy holds only in-frame clones and misses some; the assay was immunoSEQ multiplex PCR. Among about 210,000 clones, 64% were seen once, and the ten largest hold more than 3.5%. This CDR3 has 13 amino acids. Germline loops: CDR1 SNHLY, CDR2 FYNNEI. The trim removed 6 bases at V and 11 bases at J, leaving 9 bases unmatched. These data are taken from a study of CD8+ T cells in alopecia areata.

The V gene is TRBV2, the J gene TRBJ2-5, with 10 positions matching TRBD1. The clonotype originates from a human donor with alopecia areata. The sample consisted of CD4+ T cells sorted from blood, taken at week 4, from a patient treated with tofacitinib. This CDR3 is CASRAETGGSQYF. The CDR3 nucleotides are TGTGCCAGCAGAGCGGAGACAGGGGGCTCTCAGTACTTC.